The clone carrying this T cell receptor beta chain was detected only once. This record belongs to a study of blood T cell repertoires in COVID-19. Overall study context: Whether acute or convalescent, the COVID-19 samples came from the United States, Italy and Spain.

Using immunoSEQ multiplex PCR, the repertoire was profiled, and TCRdb retains in-frame clones only, with some absent. The top ten clones hold around 2.6% of a sample with roughly 260,000 clones, about nine tenths of them seen once. The CDR3 length is 17 residues. This TCR was recovered from a young woman with acute COVID-19. Source material: PBMCs or T cells enriched from blood (not recorded which). The rearrangement uses TRBV21-1 and TRBJ1-2. TRBV21-1 is a documented pseudogene. The CDR3 nucleotides read TGTGCCAGCAGCATACCCTCCGGTTGGGGGGGCAGCTATGGCTACACCTTC. This encodes CASSIPSGWGGSYGYTF.